This T cell receptor (beta chain) emerged from a study of blood T cell repertoires in COVID-19. Study at large: Sources were T cells, B-cell-depleted T cells, or PBMCs; the material itself was cDNA or gDNA.

This CDR3 has 15 residues. Germline CDR1 MNHNS, CDR2 SASEGT. The V end lost 1 base, the J end lost 4 bases, and 13 bases lay between the germline ends. Source study methods: Reference gene primer amplification in the assay estimated nucleated cell counts. Assay: immunoSEQ multiplex PCR; the TCRdb copy retains only in-frame clones and omits some. The DNA was the basis for D and trimming; V, J and clone size are from that table. Among 110,000 to 150,000 clones listed, about 82% were seen once. This receptor was taken from a man aged 45-60 years with acute or convalescent COVID-19. The sequenced sample consisted of peripheral blood. The chain joins TRBV6-1 to TRBJ1-2, with no clear D. In DNA form, the CDR3 reads TGTGCCAGCAGTGAAGGGGCAGGTCTGGTCTATGGCTACACCTTC. Protein: CASSEGAGLVYGYTF.